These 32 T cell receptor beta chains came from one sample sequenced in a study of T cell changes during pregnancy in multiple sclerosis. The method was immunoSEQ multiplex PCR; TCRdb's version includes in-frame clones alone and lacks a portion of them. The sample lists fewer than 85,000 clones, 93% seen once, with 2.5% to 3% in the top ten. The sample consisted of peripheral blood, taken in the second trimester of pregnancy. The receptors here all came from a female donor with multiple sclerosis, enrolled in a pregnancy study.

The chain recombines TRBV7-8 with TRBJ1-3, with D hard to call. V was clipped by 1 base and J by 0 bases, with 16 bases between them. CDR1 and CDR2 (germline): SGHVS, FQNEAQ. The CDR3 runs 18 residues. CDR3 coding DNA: TGTGCCAGCAGCTTAGGTGATCTACTCACTACCTCTGGAAACACCATATATTTT. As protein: CASSLGDLLTTSGNTIYF.

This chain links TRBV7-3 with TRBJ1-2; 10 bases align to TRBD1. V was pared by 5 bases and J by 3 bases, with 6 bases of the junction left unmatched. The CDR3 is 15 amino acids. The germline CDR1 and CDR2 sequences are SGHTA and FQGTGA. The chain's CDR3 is CASSRGGQGDYGYTF. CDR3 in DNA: TGTGCCAGCAGCCGAGGAGGACAGGGGGACTATGGCTACACCTTC.

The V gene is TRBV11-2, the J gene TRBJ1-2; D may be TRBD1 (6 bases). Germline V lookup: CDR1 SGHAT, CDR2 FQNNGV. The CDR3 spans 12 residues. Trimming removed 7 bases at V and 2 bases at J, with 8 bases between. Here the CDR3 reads CASTDRNYGYTF. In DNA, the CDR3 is TGTGCCAGCACCGACAGGAACTATGGCTACACCTTC.

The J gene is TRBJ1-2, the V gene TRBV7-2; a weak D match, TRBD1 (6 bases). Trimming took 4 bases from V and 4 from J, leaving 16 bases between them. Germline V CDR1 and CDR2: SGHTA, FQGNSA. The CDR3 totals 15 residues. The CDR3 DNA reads TGTGCCAGCAGCTATTCGGGACAAACTCCCTATGGCTACACCTTC. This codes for CASSYSGQTPYGYTF.

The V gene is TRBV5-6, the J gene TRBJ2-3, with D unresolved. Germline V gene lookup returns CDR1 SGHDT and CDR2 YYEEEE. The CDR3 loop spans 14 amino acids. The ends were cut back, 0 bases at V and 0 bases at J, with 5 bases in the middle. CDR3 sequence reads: CASSLGLSTDTQYF. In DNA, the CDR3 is TGTGCCAGCAGCTTGGGGCTCAGCACAGATACGCAGTATTTT.

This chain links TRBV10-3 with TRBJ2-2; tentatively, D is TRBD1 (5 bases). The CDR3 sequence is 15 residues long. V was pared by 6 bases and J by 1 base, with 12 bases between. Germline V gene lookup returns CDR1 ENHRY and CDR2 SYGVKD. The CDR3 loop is CAISRDSQNTGELFF. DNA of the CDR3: TGTGCCATCAGCCGAGACAGTCAGAACACCGGGGAGCTGTTTTTT.

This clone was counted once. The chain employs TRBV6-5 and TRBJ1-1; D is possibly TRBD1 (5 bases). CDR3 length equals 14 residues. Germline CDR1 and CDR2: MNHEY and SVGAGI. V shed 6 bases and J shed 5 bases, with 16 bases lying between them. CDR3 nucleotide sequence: TGTGCCAGCAGCCCCATGTTGGGGGGGACTGAAGCTTTCTTT. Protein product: CASSPMLGGTEAFF.

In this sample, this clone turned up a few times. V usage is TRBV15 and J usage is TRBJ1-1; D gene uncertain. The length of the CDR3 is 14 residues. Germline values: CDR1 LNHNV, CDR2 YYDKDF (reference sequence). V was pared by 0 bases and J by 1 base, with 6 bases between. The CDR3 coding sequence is TGTGCCACCAGCAGAGAGCGACAGAACACTGAAGCTTTCTTT. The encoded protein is CATSRERQNTEAFF.

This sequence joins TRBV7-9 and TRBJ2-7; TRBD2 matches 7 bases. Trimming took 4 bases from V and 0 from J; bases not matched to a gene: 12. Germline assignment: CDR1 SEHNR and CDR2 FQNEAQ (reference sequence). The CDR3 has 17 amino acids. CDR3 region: CASSYGGLAVSSYEQYF. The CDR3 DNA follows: TGTGCCAGCAGCTACGGGGGTCTAGCGGTGAGCTCCTACGAGCAGTACTTC.

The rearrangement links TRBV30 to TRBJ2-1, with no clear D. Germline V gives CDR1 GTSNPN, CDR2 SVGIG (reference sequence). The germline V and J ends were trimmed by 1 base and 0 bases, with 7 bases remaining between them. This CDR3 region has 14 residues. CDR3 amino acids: CAWSGLGSYNEQFF. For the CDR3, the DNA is TGTGCCTGGAGTGGGCTTGGCTCCTACAATGAGCAGTTCTTC.

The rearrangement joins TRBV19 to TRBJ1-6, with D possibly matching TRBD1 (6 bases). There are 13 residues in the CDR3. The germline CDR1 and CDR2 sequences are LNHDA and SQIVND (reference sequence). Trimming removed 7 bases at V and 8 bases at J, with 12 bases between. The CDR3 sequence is CASTAGAYSPLHF. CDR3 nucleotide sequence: TGTGCCAGTACTGCAGGGGCATATTCACCCCTCCACTTT.

The CDR3 DNA sequence: TGTGCCAGCAGCTCGTACAGAGATTACAATGAGCAGTTCTTC. This encodes CASSSYRDYNEQFF. The V and J genes are TRBV7-9 and TRBJ2-1; D is unclear. Germline-derived CDR1 and CDR2 are SEHNR and FQNEAQ (reference sequence). The CDR3 length is 14 residues. V lost 4 bases and J 4 bases, leaving 11 bases between the germline ends.

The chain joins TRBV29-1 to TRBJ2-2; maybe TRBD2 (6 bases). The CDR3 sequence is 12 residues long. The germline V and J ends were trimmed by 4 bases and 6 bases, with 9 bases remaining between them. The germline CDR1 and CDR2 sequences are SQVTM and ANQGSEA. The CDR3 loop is CSVGWGAGELFF. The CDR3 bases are TGCAGCGTTGGGTGGGGGGCCGGGGAGCTGTTTTTT.

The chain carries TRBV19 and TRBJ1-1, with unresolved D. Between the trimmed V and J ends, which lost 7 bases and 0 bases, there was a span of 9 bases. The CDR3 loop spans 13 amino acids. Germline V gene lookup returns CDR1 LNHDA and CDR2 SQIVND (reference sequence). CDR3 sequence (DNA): TGTGCCAGTACAGCGTTAGTGAACACTGAAGCTTTCTTT. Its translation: CASTALVNTEAFF. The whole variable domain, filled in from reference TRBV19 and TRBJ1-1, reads DGGITQSPKYLFRKEGQNVTLSCEQNLNHDAMYWYRQDPGQGLRLIYYSQIVNDFQKGDIAEGYSVSREKKESFPLTVTSAQKNPTAFYLCASTALVNTEAFFGQGTRLTVV.

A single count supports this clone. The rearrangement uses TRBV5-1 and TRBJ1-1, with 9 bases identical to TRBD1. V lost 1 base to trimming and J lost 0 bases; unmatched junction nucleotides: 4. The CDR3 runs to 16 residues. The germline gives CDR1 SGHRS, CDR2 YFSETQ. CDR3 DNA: TGCGCCAGCAGCTTGCGCTGGACAGGGGTGAACACTGAAGCTTTCTTT. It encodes CASSLRWTGVNTEAFF.

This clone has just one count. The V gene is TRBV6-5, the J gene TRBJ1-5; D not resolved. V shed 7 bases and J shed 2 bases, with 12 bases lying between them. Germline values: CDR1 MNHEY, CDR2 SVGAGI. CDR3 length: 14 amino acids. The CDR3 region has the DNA TGTGCCAGCACGTCCCGGGTTGGCAATCAGCCCCAGCATTTT. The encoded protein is CASTSRVGNQPQHF.

CDR3: CSVRWGGFYEQYF. The CDR3 nucleotides are TGCAGCGTTCGGTGGGGGGGATTCTACGAGCAGTACTTC. J is TRBJ2-7 and V is TRBV29-1; 7 bases align to TRBD2. Per germline, CDR1 SQVTM and CDR2 ANQGSEA. CDR3 length: 13 amino acids. Trimming removed 5 bases from V and 3 bases from J; junction bases left unmatched: 7.

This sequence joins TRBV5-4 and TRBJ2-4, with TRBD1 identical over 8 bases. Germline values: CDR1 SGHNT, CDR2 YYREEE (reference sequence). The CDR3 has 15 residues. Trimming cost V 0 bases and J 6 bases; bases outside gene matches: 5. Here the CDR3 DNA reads TGTGCCAGCAGCTTGGACAGGGGGACTCTAAACATTCAGTACTTC. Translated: CASSLDRGTLNIQYF.

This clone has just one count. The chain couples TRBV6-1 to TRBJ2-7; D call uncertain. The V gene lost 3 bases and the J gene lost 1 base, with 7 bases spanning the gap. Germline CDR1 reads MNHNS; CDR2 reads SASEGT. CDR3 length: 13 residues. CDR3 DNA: TGTGCCAGCAGTGATGGCATTTCCTACGAGCAGTACTTC. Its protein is CASSDGISYEQYF.

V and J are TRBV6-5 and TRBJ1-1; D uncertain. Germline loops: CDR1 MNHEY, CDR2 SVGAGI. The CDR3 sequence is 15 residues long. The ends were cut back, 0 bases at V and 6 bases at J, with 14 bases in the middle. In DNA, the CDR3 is TGTGCCAGCAGTTACTCGTATGTAGCTGGTTCTGAAGCTTTCTTT. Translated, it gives CASSYSYVAGSEAFF.

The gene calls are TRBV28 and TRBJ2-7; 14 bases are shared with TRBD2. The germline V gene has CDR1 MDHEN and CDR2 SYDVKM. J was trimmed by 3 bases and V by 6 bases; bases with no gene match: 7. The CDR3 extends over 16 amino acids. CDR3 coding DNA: TGTGCCAGCAGCCCCTCGGGACTAGCGGGAGTCTACGAGCAGTACTTC. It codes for CASSPSGLAGVYEQYF.

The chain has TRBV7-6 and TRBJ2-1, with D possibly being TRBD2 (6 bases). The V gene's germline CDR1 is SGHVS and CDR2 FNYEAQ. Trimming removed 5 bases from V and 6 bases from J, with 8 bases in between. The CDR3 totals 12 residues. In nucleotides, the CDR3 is TGTGCCAGCAGCCCCGGGAGCAATGAGCAGTTCTTC. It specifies CASSPGSNEQFF.

As DNA, the CDR3 is TGCGCCAGCAGCCCGGGACTGACAATGTACCAAGAGACCCAGTACTTC. It specifies CASSPGLTMYQETQYF. The gene calls are TRBV10-1 and TRBJ2-5; a weak D match, TRBD2 (6 bases). Germline CDR1 and CDR2: WNHNN and SYGVQD (reference sequence). The CDR3 is 16 amino acids. The V gene lost 6 bases and the J gene lost 0 bases, with 17 bases spanning the gap.

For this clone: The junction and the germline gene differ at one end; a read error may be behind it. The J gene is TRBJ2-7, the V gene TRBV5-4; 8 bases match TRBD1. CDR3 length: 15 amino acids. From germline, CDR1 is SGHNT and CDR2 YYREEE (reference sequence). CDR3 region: CASTLQGAPTHEQYF. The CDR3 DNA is TGTGCCAGCACCTTGCAGGGGGCGCCGACCCACGAGCAGTACTTC.

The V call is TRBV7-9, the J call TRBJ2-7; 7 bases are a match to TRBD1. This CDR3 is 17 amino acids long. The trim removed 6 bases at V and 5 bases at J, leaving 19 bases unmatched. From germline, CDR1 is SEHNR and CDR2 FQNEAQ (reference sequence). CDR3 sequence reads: CASSLPQTGAIGDEQYF. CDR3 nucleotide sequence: TGTGCCAGCAGTCTCCCACAAACAGGGGCCATCGGGGACGAGCAGTACTTC.

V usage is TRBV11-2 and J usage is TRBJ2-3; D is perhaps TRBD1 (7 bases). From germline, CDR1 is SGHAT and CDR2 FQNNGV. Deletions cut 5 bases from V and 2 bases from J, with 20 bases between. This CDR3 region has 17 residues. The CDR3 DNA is TGTGCCAGCAGCCCGAGGCAGGGGGGACTGATCACAGATACGCAGTATTTT. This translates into CASSPRQGGLITDTQYF.

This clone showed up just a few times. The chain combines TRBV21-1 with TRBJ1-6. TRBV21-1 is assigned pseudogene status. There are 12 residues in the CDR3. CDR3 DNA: TGTGCCAGCAGCAACGGTAATTCACCCCTCCACTTT. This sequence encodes CASSNGNSPLHF.

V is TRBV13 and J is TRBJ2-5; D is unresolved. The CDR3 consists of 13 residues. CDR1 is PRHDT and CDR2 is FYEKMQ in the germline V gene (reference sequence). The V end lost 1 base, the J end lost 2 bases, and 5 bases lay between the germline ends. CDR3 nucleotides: TGTGCCAGCAGCTTAGACAATCAAGAGACCCAGTACTTC. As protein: CASSLDNQETQYF.

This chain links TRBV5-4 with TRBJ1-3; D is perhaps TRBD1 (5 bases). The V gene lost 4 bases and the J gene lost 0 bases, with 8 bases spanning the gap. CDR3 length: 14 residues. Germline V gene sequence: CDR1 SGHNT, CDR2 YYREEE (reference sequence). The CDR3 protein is CASSPGLSGNTIYF. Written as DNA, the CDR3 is TGTGCCAGCAGCCCGGGACTCTCTGGAAACACCATATATTTT.

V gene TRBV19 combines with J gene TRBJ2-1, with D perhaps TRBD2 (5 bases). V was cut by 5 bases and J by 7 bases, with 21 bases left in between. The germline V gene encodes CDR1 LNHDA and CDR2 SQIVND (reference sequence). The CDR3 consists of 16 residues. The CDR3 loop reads CASSRSSAQWDNEQFF. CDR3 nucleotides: TGTGCCAGTAGTCGGAGTAGCGCCCAGTGGGATAATGAGCAGTTCTTC.

The CDR3 sequence is CASSLWASGDETQYF. CDR3 coding DNA: TGTGCCAGCAGCTTATGGGCTAGCGGGGATGAGACCCAGTACTTC. V is TRBV13 and J is TRBJ2-5; 9 nucleotides align to TRBD2. CDR1 PRHDT and CDR2 FYEKMQ come from the germline V gene (reference sequence). CDR3 size: 15 residues. J was trimmed by 5 bases and V by 2 bases; bases with no gene match: 6.

The CDR3 reads CASSQGGGRGDNEQFF. The DNA for the CDR3 is TGCGCCAGCAGCCAAGGGGGAGGTCGAGGGGACAATGAGCAGTTCTTC. The chain carries TRBV4-1 and TRBJ2-1, with D possibly matching TRBD2 (6 bases). This CDR3 region has 16 residues. CDR1 and CDR2 (germline): MGHRA, YSYEKL. V gave up 1 base and J gave up 5 bases, with 15 bases separating them.